One sample yielded the 18 T cell receptor beta chains listed below, sequenced in a study of OX40 agonist ivuxolimab in advanced cancers. The repertoire was sequenced with immunoSEQ multiplex PCR; TCRdb's copy has only in-frame clones and lacks some. The sample consists of fewer than 50,000 clones, around three quarters of them appearing once. Source: CD4+ or CD8+ T cells sorted from blood, taken in a trial of the OX40 agonist ivuxolimab. The receptors here all came from an adult with an advanced solid tumor such as melanoma, head and neck, liver or kidney cancer.

This clone was counted between two and nine times. The rearrangement joins TRBV30 to TRBJ1-1; 7 positions agree with TRBD1. Trimming removed 3 bases from V and 5 bases from J; junction bases left unmatched: 9. The germline V gene has CDR1 GTSNPN and CDR2 SVGIG (reference sequence). This CDR3 is 14 amino acids long. The CDR3 region has the DNA TGTGCCTGGAGAGCCGGGACAGTGGGAACTGAAGCTTTCTTT. It encodes CAWRAGTVGTEAFF. Full variable domain (missing parts from reference TRBV30 and TRBJ1-1): SQTIHQWPATLVQPVGSPLSLECTVEGTSNPNLYWYRQAAGRGLQLLFYSVGIGQISSEVPQNLSASRPQDRQFILSSKKLLLSDSGFYLCAWRAGTVGTEAFFGQGTRLTVV.

V gene TRBV6-5 combines with J gene TRBJ2-2; 9 nucleotides agree with TRBD2. The CDR3 length is 15 residues. The V gene end was trimmed by 6 bases and the J gene end by 7 bases; junction bases not matched to a gene: 9. The germline gives CDR1 MNHEY, CDR2 SVGAGI. The CDR3 coding sequence is TGTGCCAGCAGACAACTAGCGGGTAAATTCGGGGAGCTGTTTTTT. Translation: CASRQLAGKFGELFF.

This clone was seen only once. The chain links TRBV5-1 to TRBJ2-1, with D possibly being TRBD1 or TRBD2 (6 bases each). Germline V gene lookup returns CDR1 SGHRS and CDR2 YFSETQ. The V end was cut by 4 bases, the J end by 3 bases, with 26 bases between. The CDR3 is 19 residues long. The DNA for the CDR3 is TGCGCCAGCAGCCTCGGACAGCCGGGACTCACCTCACTCTACAATGAGCAGTTCTTC. It specifies CASSLGQPGLTSLYNEQFF.

V gene TRBV7-2 combines with J gene TRBJ2-3; no reliable D call. The CDR3 has 16 residues. V was shortened by 2 bases and J by 0 bases, with 12 bases between the two germline ends. Germline V CDR1 and CDR2: SGHTA, FQGNSA. CDR3 in amino acids: CASSLISTSSTDTQYF. CDR3 bases: TGTGCCAGCAGCTTAATTTCGACTTCAAGCACAGATACGCAGTATTTT.

A single count supports this clone. The chain is built from TRBV6-1 and TRBJ2-7; TRBD1 matches at 8 bases. Germline V CDR1 and CDR2: MNHNS, SASEGT. The CDR3 length is 14 residues. V lost 7 bases, J lost 5 bases, and 10 bases stayed unmatched. CDR3 in DNA: TGTGCCAGCACCTCCGGAGACAGGGGTCACGAGCAGTACTTC. Protein: CASTSGDRGHEQYF.

The J gene is TRBJ1-1, the V gene TRBV6-5, with D possibly TRBD1 on 5 matching bases. CDR1 is MNHEY, CDR2 SVGAGI, per germline. V lost 1 base and J lost 2, with 11 bases in between. This CDR3 region has 15 residues. CDR3 in amino acids: CASSYLGRANTEAFF. CDR3 nucleotides: TGTGCCAGCAGTTACTTGGGCAGGGCAAACACTGAAGCTTTCTTT.

The chain carries TRBV7-2 and TRBJ2-7; 9 positions agree with TRBD2. Losses at the gene ends were 3 bases for V and 7 bases for J; bases not matched to a gene: 4. The CDR3 contains 13 residues. Germline CDR1 reads SGHTA; CDR2 reads FQGNSA. The CDR3 bases are TGTGCCAGCAGCTTTCGGCGGGAGGGGGAGCAGTACTTC. Protein product: CASSFRREGEQYF.

The chain joins TRBV2 to TRBJ2-2; TRBD1 matches 7 bases. The CDR3 is 14 residues long. The ends lost 9 bases at V and 3 bases at J; junction bases unmatched: 7. Germline CDR1 reads SNHLY; CDR2 reads FYNNEI. CDR3 amino acids: CASRPGQYTGELFF. The DNA of the CDR3 is TGTGCCAGTCGACCGGGACAGTACACCGGGGAGCTGTTTTTT.

The chain uses TRBV27 and TRBJ2-7; TRBD1 matches at 8 bases. This CDR3 has 16 amino acids. The germline CDR1 and CDR2 sequences are MNHEY and SMNVEV (reference sequence). The V segment lost 8 bases and the J segment 1 base; nucleotides outside the gene matches: 13. As DNA, the CDR3 is TGTGCCAGCGGCCTAACAGGGGGATCTACATCCTACGAGCAGTACTTC. Translation: CASGLTGGSTSYEQYF.

The V gene is TRBV7-2, the J gene TRBJ2-1; weak D call: TRBD1 (6 bases). This CDR3 is built from 15 residues. The V and J ends lost 3 bases and 3 bases respectively, with 12 bases between them. Per the germline V gene, CDR1 is SGHTA and CDR2 is FQGNSA. CDR3 protein: CASSLDRANYNEQFF. CDR3 DNA sequence: TGTGCCAGCAGCTTGGACAGAGCAAACTACAATGAGCAGTTCTTC.

The rearrangement joins TRBV28 to TRBJ2-7, with D tentatively TRBD2 (6 bases). Germline CDR1 and CDR2: MDHEN and SYDVKM. The V end was cut by 6 bases, the J end by 3 bases, with 18 bases between. The CDR3 loop spans 15 amino acids. CDR3 DNA sequence: TGTGCCAGCAGCCCGAGACTAGTGTACAGCTACGAGCAGTACTTC. This sequence encodes CASSPRLVYSYEQYF.

V usage is TRBV6-5 and J usage is TRBJ1-1; D is undetermined. This CDR3 comprises 11 residues. V was clipped by 7 bases and J by 5 bases, with 8 bases between them. Looked up from germline, CDR1 is MNHEY and CDR2 is SVGAGI. The CDR3 DNA is TGTGCCAGCACCCGTGGGACTGAAGCTTTCTTT. This translates into CASTRGTEAFF.

This chain uses TRBV27 with TRBJ2-5; a possible D gene is TRBD1 (6 bases). The CDR3 totals 15 residues. Per the germline V gene, CDR1 is MNHEY and CDR2 is SMNVEV (reference sequence). V was pared by 4 bases and J by 2 bases, with 14 bases between. This CDR3 reads CASSYGQTKQETQYF. In DNA, the CDR3 is TGTGCCAGCAGTTACGGACAGACGAAGCAAGAGACCCAGTACTTC.

This sequence joins TRBV28 and TRBJ2-7; no firm D call. V was clipped by 5 bases and J by 0 bases, with 11 bases between them. CDR1 is MDHEN, CDR2 SYDVKM, per germline. The CDR3 is 14 amino acids. Here the CDR3 DNA reads TGTGCCAGCAGTCTAACGGGTCCCTCCTACGAGCAGTACTTC. Translated, it gives CASSLTGPSYEQYF. Using reference TRBV28 and TRBJ2-7 for the parts outside the CDR3, the full variable domain is DVKVTQSSRYLVKRTGEKVFLECVQDMDHENMFWYRQDPGLGLRLIYFSYDVKMKEKGDIPEGYSVSREKKERFSLILESASTNQTSMYLCASSLTGPSYEQYFGPGTRLTVT.

The genes are TRBV16 and TRBJ1-5; D uncertain. The length of the CDR3 is 21 residues. Germline CDR1 KGHSY, CDR2 FQNENV. The V end was cut by 0 bases, the J end by 0 bases, with 24 bases between. CDR3 coding DNA: TGTGCCAGCAGCCAATCGAATTTCCCCAGGCGGCGAGGGTATAGCAATCAGCCCCAGCATTTT. It is translated as CASSQSNFPRRRGYSNQPQHF.

The genes are TRBV18 and TRBJ2-7; no firm D call. CDR1 is KGHSH and CDR2 is LQKENI in the germline V gene. V shed 3 bases and J shed 3 bases, with 9 bases lying between them. CDR3 length: 13 amino acids. CDR3 in DNA: TGTGCCAGCTCACCGACTTCTTTCTACGAGCAGTACTTC. Translation gives CASSPTSFYEQYF.

CDR3 amino acids: CASSPTRAGELFF. DNA for the CDR3: TGTGCCAGCAGTCCAACTAGGGCCGGGGAGCTGTTTTTT. The V and J genes are TRBV6-1 and TRBJ2-2; a possible D gene is TRBD2 (5 bases). V lost 5 bases and J 6 bases, leaving 10 bases between the germline ends. Germline CDR1 is MNHNS and CDR2 is SASEGT. The CDR3 is made up of 13 amino acids.

The chain combines TRBV7-9 with TRBJ1-1; D perhaps matches TRBD1 (5 bases). This CDR3 spans 15 amino acids. CDR1 SEHNR and CDR2 FQNEAQ come from the germline V gene (reference sequence). V dropped 5 bases and J dropped 2 bases, with 15 bases sitting between them. The CDR3 region is CASSDLRGVNTEAFF. Written as DNA, the CDR3 is TGTGCCAGCAGCGACCTACGAGGGGTCAACACTGAAGCTTTCTTT.